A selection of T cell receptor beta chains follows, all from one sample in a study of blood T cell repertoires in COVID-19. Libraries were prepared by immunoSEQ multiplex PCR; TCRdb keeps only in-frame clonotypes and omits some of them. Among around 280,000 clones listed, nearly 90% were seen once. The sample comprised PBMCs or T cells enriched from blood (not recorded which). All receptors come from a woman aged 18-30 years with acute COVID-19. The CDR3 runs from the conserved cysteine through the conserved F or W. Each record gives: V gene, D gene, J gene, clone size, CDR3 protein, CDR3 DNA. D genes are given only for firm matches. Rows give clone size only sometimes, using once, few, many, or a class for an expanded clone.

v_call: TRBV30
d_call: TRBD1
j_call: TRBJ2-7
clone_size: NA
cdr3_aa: CAWSLTGGRYEQYF
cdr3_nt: TGTGCCTGGAGCCTGACAGGGGGTCGGTACGAGCAGTACTTC

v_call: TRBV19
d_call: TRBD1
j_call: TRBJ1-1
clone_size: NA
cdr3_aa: CASSGRTGQGNTEAFF
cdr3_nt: TGTGCCAGTAGTGGCAGGACAGGGCAGGGGAACACTGAAGCTTTCTTT

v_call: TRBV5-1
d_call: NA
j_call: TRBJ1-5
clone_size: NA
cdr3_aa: CASSLEGGNQPQHF
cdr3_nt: TGCGCCAGCAGCTTGGAAGGGGGAAATCAGCCCCAGCATTTT

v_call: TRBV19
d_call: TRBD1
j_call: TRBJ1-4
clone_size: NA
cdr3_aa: CASSITDRGTTNEKLFF
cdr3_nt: TGTGCCAGTAGTATAACGGACAGGGGCACAACTAATGAAAAACTGTTTTTT

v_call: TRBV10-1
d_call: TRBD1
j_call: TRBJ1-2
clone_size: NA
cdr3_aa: CARGHRGNGYTF
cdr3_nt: TGCGCCAGAGGCCACAGGGGGAATGGCTACACCTTC

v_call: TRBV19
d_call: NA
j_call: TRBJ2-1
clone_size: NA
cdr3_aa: CASTEGTFSYNEQFF
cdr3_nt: TGTGCCAGTACCGAGGGAACTTTCTCCTACAATGAGCAGTTCTTC

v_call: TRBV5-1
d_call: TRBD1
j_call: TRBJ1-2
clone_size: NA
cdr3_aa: CASSPSTTGVGYTF
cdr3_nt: TGCGCCAGCAGCCCAAGTACGACAGGGGTGGGCTACACCTTC

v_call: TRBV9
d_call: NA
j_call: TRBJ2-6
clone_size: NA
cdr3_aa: CASSAQTASSGANVLTF
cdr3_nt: TGTGCCAGCAGCGCACAGACAGCGAGCTCTGGGGCCAACGTCCTGACTTTC

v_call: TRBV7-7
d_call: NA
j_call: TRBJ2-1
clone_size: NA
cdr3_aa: CASSLGGAGRNEQFF
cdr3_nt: TGTGCTAGCAGCTTAGGGGGAGCGGGTCGCAATGAGCAGTTCTTC

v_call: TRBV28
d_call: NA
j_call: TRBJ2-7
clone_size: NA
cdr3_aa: CASSFSSSHSYEQYF
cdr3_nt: TGTGCCAGCAGTTTTTCTAGCTCCCACTCCTACGAGCAGTACTTC

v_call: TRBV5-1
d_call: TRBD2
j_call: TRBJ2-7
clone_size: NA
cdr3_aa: CASSLASGSVEQYF
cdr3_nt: TGCGCCAGCAGCTTGGCTAGCGGGAGTGTCGAGCAGTACTTC

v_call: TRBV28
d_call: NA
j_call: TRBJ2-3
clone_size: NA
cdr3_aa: CASSSAVTVDTDTQYF
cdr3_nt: TGTGCCAGCAGTTCAGCGGTCACGGTTGACACAGATACGCAGTATTTT

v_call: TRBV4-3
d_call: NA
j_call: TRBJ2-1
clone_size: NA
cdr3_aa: CASSQGAGSSYNEQFF
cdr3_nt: TGCGCCAGCAGCCAAGGAGCAGGTAGCTCCTACAATGAGCAGTTCTTC

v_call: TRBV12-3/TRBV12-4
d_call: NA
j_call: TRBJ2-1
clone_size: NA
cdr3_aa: CASSLRYNEQFF
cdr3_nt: TGTGCCAGCAGCCTCAGGTATAATGAGCAGTTCTTC

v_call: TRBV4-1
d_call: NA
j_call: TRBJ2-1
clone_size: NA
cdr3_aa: CASSQGGHREGNEQFF
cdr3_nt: TGCGCCAGCAGCCAAGGAGGCCACAGGGAAGGGAATGAGCAGTTCTTC

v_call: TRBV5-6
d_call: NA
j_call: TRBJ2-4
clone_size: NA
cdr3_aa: CASSFGGTVNIQYF
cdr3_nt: TGTGCCAGCAGCTTTGGAGGGACAGTCAACATTCAGTACTTC

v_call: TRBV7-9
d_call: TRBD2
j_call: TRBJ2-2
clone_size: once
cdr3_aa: CASSPGGARWELFF
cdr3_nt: TGTGCCAGCAGCCCGGGGGGGGCGAGGTGGGAGCTGTTTTTT

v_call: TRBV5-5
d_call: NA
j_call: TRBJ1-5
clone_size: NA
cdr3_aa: CASSLYYSNQPQHF
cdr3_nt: TGTGCCAGCAGCTTGTACTATAGCAATCAGCCCCAGCATTTT

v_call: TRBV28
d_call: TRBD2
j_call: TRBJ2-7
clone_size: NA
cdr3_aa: CASTAGGTLYEQYF
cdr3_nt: TGTGCCAGCACAGCGGGAGGGACCCTCTACGAGCAGTACTTC

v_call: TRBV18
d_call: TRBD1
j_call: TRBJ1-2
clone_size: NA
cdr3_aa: CASSPLGQGGYGYTF
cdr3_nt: TGTGCCAGCTCACCACTAGGACAGGGGGGCTATGGCTACACCTTC

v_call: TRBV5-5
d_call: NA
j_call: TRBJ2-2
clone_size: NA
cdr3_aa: CASSFRGTGELFF
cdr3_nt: TGTGCCAGCAGCTTCAGGGGAACCGGGGAGCTGTTTTTT

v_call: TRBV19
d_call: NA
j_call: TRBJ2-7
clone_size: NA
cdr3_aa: CASSRLSDTYEQYF
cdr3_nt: TGTGCCAGTAGTAGGCTTAGCGACACCTACGAGCAGTACTTC

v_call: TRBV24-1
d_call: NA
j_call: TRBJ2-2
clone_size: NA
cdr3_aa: CATSDFRSFDSTGELFF
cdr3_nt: TGTGCCACCAGTGATTTTCGGTCGTTCGACAGCACCGGGGAGCTGTTTTTT

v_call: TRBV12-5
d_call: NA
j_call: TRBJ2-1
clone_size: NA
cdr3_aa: CASGSDSASSYNEQFF
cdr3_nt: TGTGCTAGTGGATCAGACTCCGCCAGCTCCTACAATGAGCAGTTCTTC

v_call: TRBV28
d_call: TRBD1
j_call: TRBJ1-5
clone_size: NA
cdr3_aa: CASSQGQGYQPQHF
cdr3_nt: TGTGCCAGCAGTCAAGGACAGGGTTATCAGCCCCAGCATTTT

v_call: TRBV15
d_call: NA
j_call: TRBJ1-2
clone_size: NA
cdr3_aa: CATSRDRGNYGYTF
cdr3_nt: TGTGCCACCAGCAGAGATCGAGGGAACTATGGCTACACCTTC

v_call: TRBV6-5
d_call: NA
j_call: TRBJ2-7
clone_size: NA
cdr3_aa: CASSYSEQTSSYEQYF
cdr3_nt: TGTGCCAGCAGTTACTCGGAACAGACCTCCTCCTACGAGCAGTACTTC

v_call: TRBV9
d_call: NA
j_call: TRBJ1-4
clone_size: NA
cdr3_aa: CASSAGSGGNEKLFF
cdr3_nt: TGTGCCAGCAGCGCGGGGAGTGGAGGTAATGAAAAACTGTTTTTT

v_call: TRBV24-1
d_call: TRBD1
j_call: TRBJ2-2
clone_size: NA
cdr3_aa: CATSGPGQGQTIQTGELFF
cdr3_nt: TGTGCCACCAGTGGACCGGGACAGGGTCAAACCATTCAGACCGGGGAGCTGTTTTTT

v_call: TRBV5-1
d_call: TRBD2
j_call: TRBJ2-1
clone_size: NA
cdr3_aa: CASSSRLGLAGEGEQFF
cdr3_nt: TGCGCCAGCAGCTCCCGCCTGGGACTAGCGGGAGAGGGTGAGCAGTTCTTC

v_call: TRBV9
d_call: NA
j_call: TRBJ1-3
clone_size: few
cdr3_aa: CASSRGSGSGNTIYF
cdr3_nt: TGTGCCAGCAGCCGGGGGTCTGGGTCTGGAAACACCATATATTTT

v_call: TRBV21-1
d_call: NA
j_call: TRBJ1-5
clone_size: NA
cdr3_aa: CASTKGPGQPQHF
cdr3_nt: TGTGCCAGCACCAAAGGTCCGGGTCAGCCCCAGCATTTT

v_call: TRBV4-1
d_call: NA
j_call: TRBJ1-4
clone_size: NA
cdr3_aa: CASSYPVRVREREKLFF
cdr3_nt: TGCGCCAGCAGCTATCCAGTCAGGGTACGTGAGAGGGAAAAACTGTTTTTT

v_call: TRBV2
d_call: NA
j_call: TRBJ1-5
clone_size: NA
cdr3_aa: CASSEARRSNQPQHF
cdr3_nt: TGTGCCAGCAGTGAAGCTAGAAGAAGCAATCAGCCCCAGCATTTT

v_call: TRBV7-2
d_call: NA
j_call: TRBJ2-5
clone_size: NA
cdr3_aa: CASSLVRGETQYF
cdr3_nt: TGTGCCAGCAGCTTAGTCCGGGGGGAGACCCAGTACTTC

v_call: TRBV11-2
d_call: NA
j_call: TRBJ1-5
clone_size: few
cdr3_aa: CASSLDRGQPQHF
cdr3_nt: TGTGCCAGCAGCTTAGACAGGGGTCAGCCCCAGCATTTT

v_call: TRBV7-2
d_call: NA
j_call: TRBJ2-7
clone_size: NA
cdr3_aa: CASKKGGSSYEQYF
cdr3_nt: TGTGCCAGCAAAAAAGGGGGAAGCTCCTACGAGCAGTACTTC

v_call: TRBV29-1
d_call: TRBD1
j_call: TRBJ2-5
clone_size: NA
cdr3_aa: CSVGTGYQETQYF
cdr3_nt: TGCAGCGTTGGGACAGGGTACCAAGAGACCCAGTACTTC

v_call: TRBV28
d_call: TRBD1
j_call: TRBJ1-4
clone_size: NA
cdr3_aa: CAGGRQGLKLFF
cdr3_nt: TGTGCCGGGGGGAGACAGGGCTTAAAACTGTTTTTT

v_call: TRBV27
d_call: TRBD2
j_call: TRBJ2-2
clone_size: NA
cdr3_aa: CASSGTSGRTGELFF
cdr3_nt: TGTGCCAGCAGTGGGACTAGCGGGAGAACCGGGGAGCTGTTTTTT

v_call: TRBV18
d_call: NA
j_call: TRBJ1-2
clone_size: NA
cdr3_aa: CASSPGQGRGGYTF
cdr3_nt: TGTGCCAGCTCACCAGGGCAGGGAAGGGGAGGCTACACCTTC

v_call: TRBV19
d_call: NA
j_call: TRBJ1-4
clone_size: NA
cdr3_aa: CASSPRPGVTNEKLFF
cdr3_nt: TGTGCCAGTAGTCCGAGACCGGGGGTCACTAATGAAAAACTGTTTTTT

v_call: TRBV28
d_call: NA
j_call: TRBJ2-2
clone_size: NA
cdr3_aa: CASSYSPPFSPGELFF
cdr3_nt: TGTGCCAGCAGTTACTCCCCTCCATTTAGTCCCGGGGAGCTGTTTTTT

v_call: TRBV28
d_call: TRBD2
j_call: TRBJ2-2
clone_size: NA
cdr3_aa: CASSARLAGNTGELFF
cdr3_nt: TGTGCCAGCAGTGCTAGACTAGCGGGGAACACCGGGGAGCTGTTTTTT

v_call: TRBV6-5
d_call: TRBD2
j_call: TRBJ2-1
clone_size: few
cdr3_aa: CASSYAGGTYNEQFF
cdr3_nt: TGTGCCAGCAGTTACGCGGGAGGGACCTACAATGAGCAGTTCTTC

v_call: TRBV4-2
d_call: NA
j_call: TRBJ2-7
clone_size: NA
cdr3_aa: CASSQTGWLPLANVHEQYF
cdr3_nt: TGTGCCAGCAGCCAGACCGGCTGGCTACCGCTAGCGAACGTCCACGAGCAGTACTTC

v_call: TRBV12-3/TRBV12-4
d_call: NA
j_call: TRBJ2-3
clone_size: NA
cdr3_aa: CASGPRDTDTQYF
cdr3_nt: TGTGCCAGTGGACCTCGGGACACAGATACGCAGTATTTT

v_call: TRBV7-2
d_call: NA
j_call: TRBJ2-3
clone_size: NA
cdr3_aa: CASSLSRGDTQYF
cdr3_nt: TGTGCCAGCAGCTTAAGTAGGGGGGATACGCAGTATTTT

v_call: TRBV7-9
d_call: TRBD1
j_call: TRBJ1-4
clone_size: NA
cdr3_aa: CASSVPRDRVDVGELFF
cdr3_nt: TGTGCCAGCAGCGTCCCCCGGGACAGGGTGGATGTCGGGGAACTGTTTTTT

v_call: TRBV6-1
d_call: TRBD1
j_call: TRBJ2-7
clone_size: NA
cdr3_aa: CASSEFGTGSYEQYF
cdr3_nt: TGTGCCAGCAGTGAATTCGGGACAGGCTCCTACGAGCAGTACTTC

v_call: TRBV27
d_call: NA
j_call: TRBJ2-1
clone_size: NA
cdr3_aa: CASTPLAGTPIPYNEQFF
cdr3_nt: TGTGCCAGCACCCCTTTGGCCGGGACACCTATACCCTACAATGAGCAGTTCTTC

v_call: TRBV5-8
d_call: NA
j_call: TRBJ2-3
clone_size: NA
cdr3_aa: CASSRGAVLSTDTQYF
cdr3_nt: TGTGCCAGCAGCCGAGGAGCCGTCCTCAGCACAGATACGCAGTATTTT